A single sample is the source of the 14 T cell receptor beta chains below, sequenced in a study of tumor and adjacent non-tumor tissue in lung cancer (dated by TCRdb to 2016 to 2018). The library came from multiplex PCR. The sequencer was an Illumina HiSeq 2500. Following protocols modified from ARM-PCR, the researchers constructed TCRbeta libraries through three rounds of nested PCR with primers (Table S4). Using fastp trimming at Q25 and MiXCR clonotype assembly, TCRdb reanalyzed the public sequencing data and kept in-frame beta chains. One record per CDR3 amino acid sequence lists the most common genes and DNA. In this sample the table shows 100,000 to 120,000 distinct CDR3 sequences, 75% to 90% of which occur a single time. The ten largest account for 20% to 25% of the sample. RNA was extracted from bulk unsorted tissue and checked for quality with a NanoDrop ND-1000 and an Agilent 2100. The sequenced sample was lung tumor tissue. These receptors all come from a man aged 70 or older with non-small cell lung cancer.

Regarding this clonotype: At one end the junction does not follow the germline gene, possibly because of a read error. The chain's CDR3 is CARTSGTGGYNTPLYF. The CDR3 DNA reads as TGTGCCAGGACCTCCGGGACAGGGGGCTATAATACACCCCTCTACTTT. The chain carries TRBV12-3 or TRBV12-4 and TRBJ1-6, with 12 bases identical to TRBD1. The CDR3 loop spans 16 amino acids.

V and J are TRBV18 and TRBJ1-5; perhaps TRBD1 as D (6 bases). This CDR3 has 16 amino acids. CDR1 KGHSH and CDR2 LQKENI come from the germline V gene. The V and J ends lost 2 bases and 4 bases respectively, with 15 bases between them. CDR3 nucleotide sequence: TGTGCCAGCTCACCAGGGTTACAGGGTAGGAATCAGCCCCAGCATTTT. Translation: CASSPGLQGRNQPQHF.

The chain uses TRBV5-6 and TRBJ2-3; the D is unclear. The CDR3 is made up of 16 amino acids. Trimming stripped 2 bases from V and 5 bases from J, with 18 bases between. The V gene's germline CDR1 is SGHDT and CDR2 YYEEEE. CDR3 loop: CASSLILVVGIDTQYF. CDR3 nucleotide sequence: TGTGCCAGCAGCTTAATTCTCGTAGTGGGGATAGATACGCAGTATTTT.

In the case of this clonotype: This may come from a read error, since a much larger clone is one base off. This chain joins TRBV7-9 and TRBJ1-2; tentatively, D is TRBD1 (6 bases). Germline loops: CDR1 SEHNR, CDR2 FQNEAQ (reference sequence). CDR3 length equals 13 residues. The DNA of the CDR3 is TGTGACAGCAGCCCAACAGGGAACTATGGCTACACCTTC. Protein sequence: CDSSPTGNYGYTF.

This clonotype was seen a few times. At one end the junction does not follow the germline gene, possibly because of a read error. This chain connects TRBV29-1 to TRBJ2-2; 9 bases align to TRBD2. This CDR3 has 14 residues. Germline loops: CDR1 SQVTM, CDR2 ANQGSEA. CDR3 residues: CSADIAGDTGELFF. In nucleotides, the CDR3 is TGTAGTGCTGACATAGCGGGGGACACCGGGGAGCTGTTTTTT.

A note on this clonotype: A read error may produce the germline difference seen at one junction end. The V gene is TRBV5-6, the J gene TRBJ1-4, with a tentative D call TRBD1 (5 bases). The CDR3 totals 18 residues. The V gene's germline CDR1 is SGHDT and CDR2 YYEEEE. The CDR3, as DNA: TGTGCCACCAGCTTGATGGGGCCAGCCTTGTTAACTAATGAAAAACTGTTTTTC. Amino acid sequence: CATSLMGPALLTNEKLFF.

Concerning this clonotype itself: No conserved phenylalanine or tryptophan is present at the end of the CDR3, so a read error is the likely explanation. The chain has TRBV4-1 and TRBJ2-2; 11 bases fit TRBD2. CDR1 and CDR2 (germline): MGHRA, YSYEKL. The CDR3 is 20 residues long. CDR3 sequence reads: CASRAKGSSGGPRGIGELFY. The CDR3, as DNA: TGCGCCAGCAGAGCAAAAGGGTCTAGCGGGGGGCCGCGGGGAATCGGGGAACTGTTTTAT.

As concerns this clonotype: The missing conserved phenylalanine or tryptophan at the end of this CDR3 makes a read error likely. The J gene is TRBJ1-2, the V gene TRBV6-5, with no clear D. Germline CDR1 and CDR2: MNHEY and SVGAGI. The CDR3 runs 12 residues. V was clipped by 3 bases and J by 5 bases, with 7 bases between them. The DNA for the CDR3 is TGTGCCAGCAGTTATCAAGGGTATGGCTACACCGTA. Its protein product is CASSYQGYGYTV.

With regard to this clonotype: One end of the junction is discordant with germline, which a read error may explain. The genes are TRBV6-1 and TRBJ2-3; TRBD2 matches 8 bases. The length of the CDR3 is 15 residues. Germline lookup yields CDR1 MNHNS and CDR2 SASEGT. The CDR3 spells CASSGGAGEVGTQYF. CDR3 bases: TGTGCCAGCAGTGGCGGAGCGGGGGAGGTAGGTACGCAGTACTTT.

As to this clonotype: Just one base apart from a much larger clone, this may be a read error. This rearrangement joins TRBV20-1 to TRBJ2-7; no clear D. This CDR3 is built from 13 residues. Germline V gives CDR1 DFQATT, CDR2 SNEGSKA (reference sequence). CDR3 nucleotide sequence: TGCAGTGCTAGAAGTCAGGCATACTACGAGCATTACTTC. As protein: CSARSQAYYEHYF.

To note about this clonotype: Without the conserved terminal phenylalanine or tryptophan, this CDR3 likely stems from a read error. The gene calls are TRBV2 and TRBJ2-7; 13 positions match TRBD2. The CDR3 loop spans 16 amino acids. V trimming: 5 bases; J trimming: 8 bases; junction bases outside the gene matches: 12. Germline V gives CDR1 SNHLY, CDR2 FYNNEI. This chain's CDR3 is CASSNGLAGVGHKQYI. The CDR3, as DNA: TGTGCCAGCAGTAACGGACTAGCGGGAGTCGGACACAAGCAGTACATC.

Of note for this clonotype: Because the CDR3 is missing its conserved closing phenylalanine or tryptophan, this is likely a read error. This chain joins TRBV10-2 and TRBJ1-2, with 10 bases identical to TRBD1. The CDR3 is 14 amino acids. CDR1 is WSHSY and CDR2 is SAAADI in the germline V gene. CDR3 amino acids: CTSRDRGGYYGYTY. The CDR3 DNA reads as TGCACCAGCAGGGACAGGGGAGGGTACTATGGTTACACCTAC.

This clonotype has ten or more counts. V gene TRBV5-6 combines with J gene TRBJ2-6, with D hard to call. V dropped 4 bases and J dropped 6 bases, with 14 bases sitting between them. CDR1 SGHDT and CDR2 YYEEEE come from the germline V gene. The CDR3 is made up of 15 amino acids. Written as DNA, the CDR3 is TGTGCCAGCAGCGGGTTTTTGTCCCTGGCCAACGTCCTGACTTTC. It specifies CASSGFLSLANVLTF.

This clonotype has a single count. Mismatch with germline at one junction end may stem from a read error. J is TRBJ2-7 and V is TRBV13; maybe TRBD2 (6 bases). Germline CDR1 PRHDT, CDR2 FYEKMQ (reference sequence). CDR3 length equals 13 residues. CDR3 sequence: CATSSITGDEQYF. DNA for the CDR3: TGTGCCACCAGTTCAATCACGGGGGACGAGCAATACTTC.